The 27 T cell receptor beta chains reported below all come from one sample, sequenced in a study of naive and memory T cell subsets. The treatment here: skin biopsy from PPD injection site in Mantoux-positive individual. The library had UMIs added by 3' ligation of an oligonucleotide to TCR cDNA. Four PCR rounds used nested alpha and beta constant region primers plus the SP2 primer. Each CDR3 protein is one row after TCRdb ran MiXCR on the UMI-ligation and nested PCR reads. The data contain fewer than 35,000 distinct CDR3 sequences, about 6.2% of them singletons. The source material was skin, sampled from a tuberculin skin test site. The receptors here all came from an adult in good health.

This clonotype was observed many times. The V gene is TRBV7-8, the J gene TRBJ2-7; TRBD2 aligns across 9 bases. This CDR3 region has 14 residues. The V segment lost 5 bases and the J segment 5 bases; nucleotides outside the gene matches: 7. From germline, CDR1 is SGHVS and CDR2 FQNEAQ. The DNA for the CDR3 is TGTGCCAGCAGCGTGGGACTAGCTATTGACGAGCAGTACTTC. As protein: CASSVGLAIDEQYF.

The rearrangement links TRBV6-5 to TRBJ1-3; D is unresolved. CDR1 is MNHEY, CDR2 SVGAGI, per germline. Trimming removed 2 bases at V and 8 bases at J, with 4 bases between. There are 11 residues in the CDR3. The CDR3 DNA sequence: TGTGCCAGCAGTTACGGGGACACCATATATTTT. As protein: CASSYGDTIYF.

Ten or more counts support this clonotype. V is TRBV2 and J is TRBJ2-7; TRBD1 matches 8 bases. Germline assignment: CDR1 SNHLY and CDR2 FYNNEI. The CDR3 is 15 amino acids. V shed 5 bases, J shed 3 bases, and the junction held 9 bases outside the gene matches. The CDR3, as DNA: TGTGCCAGCAGTAACCCCGGGACAGGTCTCTACGAGCAGTACTTC. The encoded protein is CASSNPGTGLYEQYF.

This clonotype was counted ten times or more. The chain links TRBV2 to TRBJ2-2; maybe TRBD1 (6 bases). Germline CDR1 reads SNHLY; CDR2 reads FYNNEI. The CDR3 has 15 residues. Trimming removed 6 bases from V and 5 bases from J, with 16 bases in between. The CDR3 DNA follows: TGTGCCAGCAGAGGGCAGGGGAAATTGACCGGGGAGCTGTTTTTT. Residues: CASRGQGKLTGELFF.

This clonotype was seen many times. This rearrangement joins TRBV5-6 to TRBJ2-5, with D maybe TRBD1 (5 bases). Germline V gene sequence: CDR1 SGHDT, CDR2 YYEEEE. Trimming stripped 5 bases from V and 2 bases from J, with 10 bases between. The CDR3 length is 13 residues. The CDR3 DNA follows: TGTGCCAGCAGGGAAGACAGTCAAGAGACCCAGTACTTC. As protein: CASREDSQETQYF. Based on the CDR3 plus reference TRBV5-6 and TRBJ2-5, the full variable domain is DAGVTQSPTHLIKTRGQQVTLRCSPKSGHDTVSWYQQALGQGPQFIFQYYEEEERQRGNFPDRFSGHQFPNYSSELNVNALLLGDSALYLCASREDSQETQYFGPGTRLLVL.

The table lists this clonotype with a few counts. This chain links TRBV20-1 with TRBJ2-1, with 8 bases that match TRBD2. J was trimmed by 3 bases and V by 4 bases; bases with no gene match: 8. The CDR3 is 15 amino acids. Germline values: CDR1 DFQATT, CDR2 SNEGSKA (reference sequence). CDR3: CSAIPAGEGYNEQFF. CDR3 DNA: TGCAGTGCTATACCAGCGGGGGAGGGCTACAATGAGCAGTTCTTC.

CDR3 nucleotides: TGTGCCAGCACCTCCCTCAGACACCGCGGCACAGATACGCAGTATTTT. Protein product: CASTSLRHRGTDTQYF. The rearrangement links TRBV7-9 to TRBJ2-3; D remains ambiguous. Germline CDR1 SEHNR, CDR2 FQNEAQ (reference sequence). V was shortened by 7 bases and J by 1 base, with 18 bases between the two germline ends. The CDR3 is made up of 16 amino acids.

Many counts were recorded for this clonotype. The chain joins TRBV29-1 to TRBJ2-3, with 9 bases identical to TRBD1. Germline-derived CDR1 and CDR2 are SQVTM and ANQGSEA. J lost 0 bases, V lost 3 bases, and 4 bases had no gene match. The CDR3 length is 15 residues. The CDR3 nucleotides are TGCAGCGTTGAGTCCGGGACAGGGAGCACAGATACGCAGTATTTT. Its translation: CSVESGTGSTDTQYF.

Notes on this clonotype: This may arise from a read error, as a much more abundant clone is one base away. V and J are TRBV13 and TRBJ2-1; 10 nucleotides align to TRBD1. The J segment lost 7 bases and the V segment lost 4 bases, leaving 4 bases of the junction unmatched. This CDR3 is built from 14 residues. In germline, CDR1 is PRHDT, CDR2 FYEKMQ (reference sequence). CDR3 DNA: TGTGCCAGCAGCTCGGGACAGGGGTGGAATGAGCAGTTCTTC. It specifies CASSSGQGWNEQFF.

A word on this clonotype: This may stem from a read error, because a much larger clone lies one nucleotide away. This sequence joins TRBV24-1 and TRBJ2-7; the match to TRBD1 covers 7 bases. Germline CDR1 and CDR2: KGHDR and SFDVKD. The CDR3 has 15 residues. V lost 9 bases and J lost 0; bases outside the gene matches: 10. Here the CDR3 reads CATGNRGSRSYEQYF. DNA of the CDR3: TGTGCCACCGGAAACAGGGGTTCCCGCTCCTACGAGCAGTACTTC.

Note on this clonotype: A read error is possible here, since a much larger clone lies one base away. The rearrangement joins TRBV7-7 to TRBJ1-1, with D hard to call. The CDR3 is 13 residues long. V was shortened by 5 bases and J by 1 base, with 8 bases between the two germline ends. The germline gives CDR1 SSHAT, CDR2 FNYEAQ (reference sequence). Written as DNA, the CDR3 is TGTGCCAGCAGCCCGGGCGAGAACACTGAAGCTTTCTTT. Residues: CASSPGENTEAFF.

This rearrangement joins TRBV19 to TRBJ1-1; tentative D call: TRBD1 (5 bases). Germline lookup yields CDR1 LNHDA and CDR2 SQIVND (reference sequence). This CDR3 comprises 15 residues. The V gene lost 10 bases and the J gene lost 1 base, with 19 bases spanning the gap. The CDR3: CATYRRTDANTEAFF. CDR3 sequence (DNA): TGTGCCACCTACAGGAGGACGGACGCGAACACTGAAGCTTTCTTT.

This clonotype appeared many times. V and J are TRBV5-5 and TRBJ2-7; tentatively, D is TRBD2 (6 bases). The CDR3 contains 14 residues. Trimming took off 4 bases at V and 2 bases at J, with 13 bases between the two ends. The germline CDR1 and CDR2 sequences are SGHKS and YYEKEE (reference sequence). CDR3 nucleotides: TGTGCCAGCAGCCGGGGGAACTCCCCCTACGAGCAGTACTTC. Translating it yields CASSRGNSPYEQYF.

V is TRBV20-1 and J is TRBJ1-2, with 10 nucleotides matching TRBD1. Germline V gene lookup returns CDR1 DFQATT and CDR2 SNEGSKA (reference sequence). This CDR3 contains 16 residues. V dropped 5 bases and J dropped 3; count of bases not matched to a gene: 12. The CDR3 nucleotides are TGCAGTGCTGTGCCACCGGGACAGGGGTTTTACTATGGCTACACCTTC. This encodes CSAVPPGQGFYYGYTF.

This clonotype was counted at least ten times. This rearrangement joins TRBV5-1 to TRBJ2-1; D may be TRBD1 or TRBD2 (5 bases each). V gave up 3 bases and J gave up 5 bases, with 12 bases separating them. The CDR3 covers 14 residues. Per the germline V gene, CDR1 is SGHRS and CDR2 is YFSETQ. CDR3 sequence (DNA): TGCGCCAGCAGCTCCGGGACGGCAAACAATGAGCAGTTCTTC. It yields the protein CASSSGTANNEQFF.

This clonotype appeared many times. The V gene is TRBV5-5, the J gene TRBJ2-1; no definite D call. The CDR3 has 16 amino acids. V lost 3 bases to trimming and J lost 3 bases, with 16 bases between them. The germline V gene encodes CDR1 SGHKS and CDR2 YYEKEE (reference sequence). In nucleotides, the CDR3 is TGTGCCAGCAGCTCCGGCCCAACCCGAGGCTACAATGAGCAGTTCTTC. This gives the protein CASSSGPTRGYNEQFF.

About this clonotype: A much larger clone lies a single base off, so this may be a read error. V gene TRBV28 combines with J gene TRBJ1-2; tentatively, D is TRBD1 (5 bases). Per germline, CDR1 MDHEN and CDR2 SYDVKM. The CDR3 runs 16 residues. The DNA of the CDR3 is TGTGCCAGCAGCCGTCAGGATGGGGCCCCCCCCTATGGCTTCACCTTC. Residues: CASSRQDGAPPYGFTF.

There are many counts of this clonotype. This chain joins TRBV6-2 or TRBV6-3 and TRBJ2-7, with D possibly TRBD2 on 7 matching bases. Germline V gene lookup returns CDR1 MNHEY and CDR2 SVGEGT. V was clipped by 3 bases and J by 2 bases, with 14 bases between them. CDR3 length: 15 amino acids. The CDR3, as DNA: TGTGCCAGCAGTTATATGTCGGGGGGCGCCTACGAGCAGTACTTC. It yields the protein CASSYMSGGAYEQYF.

This clonotype was counted at least ten times. The genes are TRBV5-5 and TRBJ1-1; no reliable D call. The CDR3 contains 13 residues. Trimming pared 7 bases from V and 2 bases from J, leaving 12 bases between. CDR1 is SGHKS and CDR2 is YYEKEE in the germline V gene (reference sequence). CDR3 loop: CASRRDLNTEAFF. The DNA for the CDR3 is TGTGCCAGCCGGAGAGACTTAAACACTGAAGCTTTCTTT.

This clonotype has a count of ten or more. The gene calls are TRBV12-3 or TRBV12-4 and TRBJ2-3; possibly TRBD1 for D (5 bases). The CDR3 is made up of 14 amino acids. Trimming took off 6 bases at V and 0 bases at J, with 10 bases between the two ends. This chain's CDR3 is CASRVRQSTDTQYF. The CDR3 bases are TGTGCCAGCAGAGTAAGACAGAGCACAGATACGCAGTATTTT.

This clonotype has ten or more counts. V gene TRBV11-2 combines with J gene TRBJ2-1; 9 positions agree with TRBD2. Per germline, CDR1 SGHAT and CDR2 FQNNGV. CDR3 size: 14 residues. The junction had 4 bases not matched to a gene; V was cut back by 7 bases and J by 3 bases. The CDR3 is CASTLLAGYNEQFF. The CDR3 DNA sequence: TGTGCCAGCACCCTACTAGCGGGCTACAATGAGCAGTTCTTC.

This clonotype was found a few times. V and J are TRBV7-2 and TRBJ2-2; no reliable D call. Deletions cut 6 bases from V and 6 bases from J, with 14 bases between. The CDR3 extends over 14 amino acids. CDR1 and CDR2 (germline): SGHTA, FQGNSA. The CDR3 loop is CASSYLTAAGELFF. The CDR3 DNA reads as TGTGCCAGCAGTTACTTAACGGCCGCCGGGGAGCTGTTTTTT.

This clonotype was seen at least ten times. The chain couples TRBV29-1 to TRBJ1-2; D might be TRBD1 (5 bases). This CDR3 has 13 amino acids. V lost 1 base to trimming and J lost 3 bases, with 9 bases between them. CDR1 and CDR2 from the germline V gene are SQVTM and ANQGSEA. The CDR3 region has the DNA TGCAGCGTTGAAGTCAGGGAGGACTATGGCTACACCTTC. It yields the protein CSVEVREDYGYTF.

This clonotype was observed many times. The chain joins TRBV12-5 to TRBJ1-1; no firm D call. Germline V gives CDR1 LGHNT, CDR2 FRNRAP. V gave up 6 bases and J gave up 1 base, with 12 bases separating them. There are 14 residues in the CDR3. This chain's CDR3 is CASGPGNGNTEAFF. For the CDR3, the DNA is TGTGCTAGTGGCCCGGGAAACGGGAACACTGAAGCTTTCTTT.

This clonotype has just a few counts. The chain links TRBV6-1 to TRBJ2-6, with a possible D match to TRBD1 (5 bases). The CDR3 loop spans 16 amino acids. Germline values: CDR1 MNHNS, CDR2 SASEGT. Between the trimmed V and J ends, which lost 6 bases and 0 bases, there was a span of 12 bases. The CDR3 nucleotides are TGTGCCAGCAGCAGACAGAGAAGCTCTGGGGCCAACGTCCTGACTTTC. It codes for CASSRQRSSGANVLTF.

V and J are TRBV12-2 and TRBJ2-7; TRBD2, as called in the table, went unchecked against the DNA. TRBV12-2 is flagged as a pseudogene. The CDR3 has 19 residues. In DNA form, the CDR3 reads TGTGCAAGTCGCTCCCCCTCGCGGCTAGCGGGGGGCCCGTACCACGAGCAGTACTTC. It specifies CASRSPSRLAGGPYHEQYF.

This clonotype has ten or more counts. The chain employs TRBV24-1 and TRBJ2-5, with a possible D match to TRBD1 (6 bases). The germline CDR1 and CDR2 sequences are KGHDR and SFDVKD. V lost 5 bases and J lost 0, with 12 bases in between. The CDR3 covers 15 residues. The CDR3 nucleotides read TGTGCCACCAGTGGGTCCAGGGGAGACCAAGAGACCCAGTACTTC. Protein: CATSGSRGDQETQYF.